A selection of T cell receptor beta chains follows, all from one sample in a study of technical replicates of blood from a handful of donors. The repertoire was sequenced with immunoSEQ multiplex PCR; TCRdb's copy has only in-frame clones and lacks some. Of over 50,000 clones listed, 94% are singletons. The specimen sequenced was T cells isolated from PBMCs. The origin of the receptors is a human donor in good health. CDR3s include the opening cysteine and the closing phenylalanine or tryptophan. Fields, in order: J gene, V gene, CDR3 protein.

TRBJ2-1 | TRBV18 | CASSPRLAGADGEQFF
TRBJ2-7 | TRBV9 | CASSVGTGLGYYEQYF
TRBJ1-1 | TRBV6-5 | CASSYSQGWGNTEAFF
TRBJ2-3 | TRBV28 | CSGGTHLNHTQYF
TRBJ1-1 | TRBV5-4 | CASSSGGGRGGGTEAFF
TRBJ2-5 | TRBV28 | CASSPSRSRETQYF
TRBJ2-1 | TRBV11-2 | CASSLGGYDEQFF
TRBJ1-4 | TRBV6-6 | CASTGLPATNEKLFF
TRBJ2-7 | TRBV5-1 | CASRLSGGLHEQYF
TRBJ2-3 | TRBV11-2 | CASSSGQGTDTQYF
TRBJ1-2 | TRBV28 | CASRVPGYYGYTF
TRBJ1-1 | TRBV9 | CASSVFEGDHTEAFF
TRBJ1-1 | TRBV7-9 | CASSLVRGEAFF
TRBJ2-7 | TRBV5-1 | CASSANSGITYEQYF
TRBJ1-2 | TRBV7-8 | CASSQEMGIGNYGYTF
TRBJ2-1 | TRBV7-6 | CASSLVRGETYNEQFF
TRBJ2-5 | TRBV5-4 | CASRSGKYQETQYF
TRBJ2-5 | TRBV11-2 | CASSFGRGLRVKTQYF
TRBJ2-1 | TRBV11-3 | CASSLLGGRAYNEQFF
TRBJ2-1 | TRBV28 | CASSFPGLAGHNEQFF
TRBJ2-7 | TRBV18 | CASTKDRDEQYF
TRBJ1-4 | TRBV5-4 | CASSSGTVEKLFF
TRBJ2-5 | TRBV28 | CASSGTLGLAGVGETQYF
TRBJ2-3 | TRBV7-3 | CASSLRGRVGPSTDTQYF
TRBJ2-3 | TRBV5-1 | CASSEGQGKITDTQYF
TRBJ2-5 | TRBV28 | CASSFESGETQYF
TRBJ1-2 | TRBV7-8 | CASSLGGGEGYTF
TRBJ1-5 | TRBV7-2 | CASSLAPTDRGNQPQHF
TRBJ2-1 | TRBV5-1 | CASSLASGLGNEQFF
TRBJ2-7 | TRBV14 | CASSQVTGGEQYF
TRBJ2-1 | TRBV6-5 | CASSYLLAGGPNEQFF
TRBJ1-3 | TRBV11-1 | CASSLESYSGNTIYF
TRBJ2-2 | TRBV11-3 | CASSLGGTQDTGELFF
TRBJ2-7 | TRBV7-9 | CASSQIRTGNYEQYF
TRBJ1-1 | TRBV7-9 | CASSLDRDTEAFF
TRBJ1-3 | TRBV18 | CASSPLGRNSGNTIYF